The sample holds many counts of the clone carrying this TCR beta chain. Its target is not known. Amplified regions were TCR beta CDR3 sequences from RNA transcripts. Carried out on the TCR CDR3, a first-round RT-PCR used the HTBI primer set. MiXCR, run by TCRdb on the multiplex PCR reads, gives a single entry per CDR3 protein. The sample has approximately 510,000 distinct CDR3 sequences, approximately 49% seen once. The data were obtained in a study of T cells in Graves' hyperthyroidism and ophthalmopathy. Whole-study results and caveats: Most clonotypes expanded in thyroid above 0.001 were likewise present in blood. A model of 13 V-J pairs discriminated ophthalmopathy from stable hyperthyroidism.

Patients with uncontrolled infections, other autoimmune diseases, pregnancy or lactation were excluded. This sequence was found in an adult woman with Graves' disease, either hyperthyroidism or ophthalmopathy (not recorded which). Sequences were obtained from peripheral blood or thyroid tissue (not recorded which).

CDR3 bases: TGTGCCAGCAGCTTGGGTAGCGGTCCCTCCTACGAGCAGTACTTC. This gives the protein CASSLGSGPSYEQYF. The rearrangement uses TRBV5-6 and TRBJ2-7; perhaps TRBD2 as D (6 bases). CDR3 length equals 15 residues. Trimming left V 0 bases short and J 0 bases short, with 10 bases between. The germline gives CDR1 SGHDT, CDR2 YYEEEE.